Below are 13 T cell receptor beta chains sequenced from a single sample in a study of early T cells in non-severe SARS-CoV-2 infection. TCRdb analysed the 5' RACE reads with MiXCR anew, one entry per CDR3 protein. The sample lists fewer than 65,000 distinct CDR3 sequences; roughly 7.6% were seen once. The starting material was whole blood, obtained at baseline. The receptors shown here come from an adult who was a healthcare worker with PCR-confirmed SARS-CoV-2 infection or an uninfected control (not recorded which).

This clonotype was observed a few times. The chain has TRBV5-1 and TRBJ2-7; TRBD1 matches 9 bases. CDR1 and CDR2 from the germline V gene are SGHRS and YFSETQ. CDR3 length: 15 amino acids. Germline trimming cut 5 bases from V and 6 bases from J; bases unmatched to any gene: 12. CDR3 loop: CASSTKVRTGAEQYF. The CDR3 DNA is TGCGCCAGCAGTACGAAAGTCCGGACAGGGGCCGAGCAGTACTTC. The entire variable domain, with the rest obtained from reference TRBV5-1 and TRBJ2-7, is as follows: KAGVTQTPRYLIKTRGQQVTLSCSPISGHRSVSWYQQTPGQGLQFLFEYFSETQRNKGNFPGRFSGRQFSNSRSEMNVSTLELGDSALYLCASSTKVRTGAEQYFGPGTRLTVT.

This clonotype has a handful of counts. The CDR3 sequence is CASSEGPSPSLADTQYF. The CDR3 DNA reads as TGTGCCAGCAGTGAGGGTCCTAGCCCATCTCTCGCAGATACGCAGTATTTT. The V gene is TRBV6-1, the J gene TRBJ2-3; a possible D gene is TRBD2 (5 bases). The CDR3 is 17 amino acids. Germline loops: CDR1 MNHNS, CDR2 SASEGT. V lost 3 bases, J lost 4 bases, and 20 bases lay in between.

The chain joins TRBV2 to TRBJ2-1; D perhaps matches TRBD1 (6 bases). The germline gives CDR1 SNHLY, CDR2 FYNNEI. The CDR3 runs to 15 residues. V was clipped by 7 bases and J by 5 bases, with 18 bases between them. In DNA, the CDR3 is TGTGCCAGCACCCTAGACAGGCTACTGAACAATGAGCAGTTCTTC. Encoded protein: CASTLDRLLNNEQFF.

This clonotype was detected ten times or more. V gene TRBV11-2 combines with J gene TRBJ2-2; D is perhaps TRBD2 (5 bases). Germline CDR1 SGHAT, CDR2 FQNNGV. Trimming removed 7 bases at V and 4 bases at J, with 13 bases between. This CDR3 is 14 amino acids long. The CDR3 DNA sequence: TGTGCCAGCACCCAAGGACGGGGCACCGGGGAGCTGTTTTTT. Its protein product is CASTQGRGTGELFF.

In this sample, this clonotype turned up many times. J is TRBJ2-4 and V is TRBV7-2; D may correspond to TRBD1 or TRBD2 (5 bases each). In germline, CDR1 is SGHTA, CDR2 FQGNSA. The CDR3 totals 13 residues. Deletions cut 8 bases from V and 8 bases from J, with 16 bases between. This CDR3 reads CASQPPGQDIQYF. The CDR3 DNA reads TGTGCCAGCCAACCACCGGGGCAGGACATTCAGTACTTC.

A few counts support this clonotype. The chain carries TRBV27 and TRBJ2-7; possibly TRBD2 for D (5 bases). V lost 5 bases, J lost 2 bases, and 16 bases lay in between. Looked up from germline, CDR1 is MNHEY and CDR2 is SMNVEV (reference sequence). This CDR3 contains 15 residues. The CDR3 reads CASSPGPPGAYEQYF. CDR3 nucleotide sequence: TGTGCCAGCAGTCCCGGGCCCCCCGGGGCCTACGAGCAGTACTTC.

The chain joins TRBV7-2 to TRBJ2-4; D is uncertain. This CDR3 spans 12 amino acids. V was pared by 2 bases and J by 16 bases, with 15 bases between. CDR1 is SGHTA and CDR2 is FQGNSA in the germline V gene. CDR3 nucleotide sequence: TGTGCCAGCAGCTTATACAGCGAATATCACTACTTC. Protein sequence: CASSLYSEYHYF.

The chain combines TRBV12-3 or TRBV12-4 with TRBJ1-4, with D maybe TRBD1 (5 bases). This CDR3 has 18 residues. Trimming pared 3 bases from V and 3 bases from J, leaving 20 bases between. The CDR3 region has the DNA TGTGCCAGCAGTTTGACAGCCCTCGGAGAGGTATCTAATGAAAAACTGTTTTTT. It codes for CASSLTALGEVSNEKLFF.

This clonotype was picked up many times. This sequence joins TRBV20-1 and TRBJ2-7; D is undetermined. The CDR3 is made up of 12 amino acids. Germline CDR1 and CDR2: DFQATT and SNEGSKA (reference sequence). V was shortened by 1 base and J by 3 bases, with 7 bases between the two germline ends. CDR3 sequence: CSARGGNYEQYF. The CDR3 DNA follows: TGCAGTGCTAGAGGCGGAAACTACGAGCAGTACTTC.

This clonotype showed up just a few times. One junction end does not reproduce the germline sequence, and a read error may be involved. V usage is TRBV7-7 and J usage is TRBJ2-2; 7 bases map to TRBD1. The germline V gene encodes CDR1 SSHAT and CDR2 FNYEAQ (reference sequence). The CDR3 is made up of 14 amino acids. CDR3: CASSPGQVQGELFF. For the CDR3, the DNA is TGTGCTAGCAGCCCCGGACAGGTTCAGGGGGAGCTGTTTTTT.

There are many counts of this clonotype. This chain uses TRBV10-1 with TRBJ2-1; no definite D call. CDR1 and CDR2 (germline): WNHNN, SYGVQD (reference sequence). The CDR3 consists of 11 residues. V was trimmed by 3 bases and J by 8 bases, leaving 5 bases between them. CDR3 DNA: TGCGCCAGCAGTGATCTCTATGAGCAGTTCTTC. Translating gives CASSDLYEQFF.

This clonotype came up a few times. V and J are TRBV4-2 and TRBJ2-1; 9 bases line up with TRBD2. Germline V gene data show CDR1 as LGHNA and CDR2 as YNFKEQ. V lost 0 bases and J lost 15; bases outside the gene matches: 9. There are 14 residues in the CDR3. Here the CDR3 DNA reads TGTGCCAGCAGCCAAGAAGGGCGGGAGGGCCACATGTTCTTC. Protein sequence: CASSQEGREGHMFF.

This rearrangement joins TRBV11-2 to TRBJ1-1, with D possibly matching TRBD1 (5 bases). V was trimmed by 1 base and J by 3 bases, leaving 15 bases between them. The CDR3 extends over 16 amino acids. Germline loops: CDR1 SGHAT, CDR2 FQNNGV. CDR3 sequence (DNA): TGTGCCAGCAGCTTAGGGTACGGGCGGGGGGACACTGAAGCTTTCTTT. Amino acid sequence: CASSLGYGRGDTEAFF.